This T cell receptor beta chain was obtained from a study of cytomegalovirus exposure and HLA in healthy donors. The study's findings and limits: A list of approximately 160 TCR beta chains associated with cytomegalovirus was given. Across donors, most TCRs were seen rarely, yet some public ones were widespread.

The PCR made use of 60 Vbeta and 13 Jbeta primers. Assay used: immunoSEQ multiplex PCR; TCRdb lists only in-frame clones, some missing. The table records some 110,000 clones, about 72% of them present only once. Note on this clone: Antigen unknown.

The TCR comes from a middle-aged man in good health and CMV-seropositive. Sequenced sample: PBMCs.

In nucleotides, the CDR3 is TGTGCCAGTAGTATCCTCCGGGACAGGGAGCCTGAAGCTTTCTTT. This encodes CASSILRDREPEAFF. The gene calls are TRBV19 and TRBJ1-1; 9 nucleotides match TRBD1. Germline lookup yields CDR1 LNHDA and CDR2 SQIVND (reference sequence). The length of the CDR3 is 15 residues. With V trimmed by 3 bases and J by 6 bases, 8 bases remained unmatched.